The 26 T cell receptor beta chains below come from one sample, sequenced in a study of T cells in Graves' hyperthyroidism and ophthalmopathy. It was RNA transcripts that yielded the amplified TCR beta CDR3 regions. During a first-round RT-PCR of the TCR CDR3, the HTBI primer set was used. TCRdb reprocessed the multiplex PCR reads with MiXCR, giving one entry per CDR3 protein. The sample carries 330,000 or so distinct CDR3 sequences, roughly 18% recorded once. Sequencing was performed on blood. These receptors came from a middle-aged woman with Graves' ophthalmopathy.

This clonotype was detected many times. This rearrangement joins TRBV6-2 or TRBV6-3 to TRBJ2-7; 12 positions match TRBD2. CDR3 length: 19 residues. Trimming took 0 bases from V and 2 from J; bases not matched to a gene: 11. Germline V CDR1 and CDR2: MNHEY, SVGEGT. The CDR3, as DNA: TGTGCCAGCAGTTACTCGAGCCCACTAGCGGGAGGATGGACCTACGAGCAGTACTTC. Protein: CASSYSSPLAGGWTYEQYF.

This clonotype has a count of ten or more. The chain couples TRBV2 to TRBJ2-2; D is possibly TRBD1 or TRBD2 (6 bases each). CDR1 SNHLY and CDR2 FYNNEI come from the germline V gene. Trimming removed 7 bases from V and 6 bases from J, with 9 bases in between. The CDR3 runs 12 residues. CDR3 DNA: TGTGCCAGCACGAGGGGGGCCGGGGAGCTGTTTTTT. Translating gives CASTRGAGELFF.

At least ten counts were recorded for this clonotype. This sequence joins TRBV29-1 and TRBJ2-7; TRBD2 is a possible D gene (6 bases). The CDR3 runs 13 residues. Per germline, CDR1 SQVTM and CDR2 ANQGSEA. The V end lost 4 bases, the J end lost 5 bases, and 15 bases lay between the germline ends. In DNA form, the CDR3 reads TGCAGCGTTGTGATGGGGGGAGTCAACGAGCAGTACTTC. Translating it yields CSVVMGGVNEQYF.

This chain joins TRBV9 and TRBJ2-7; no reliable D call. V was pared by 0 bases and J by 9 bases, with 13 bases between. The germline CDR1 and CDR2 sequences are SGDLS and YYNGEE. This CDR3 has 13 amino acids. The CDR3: CASSVGPTLGQYF. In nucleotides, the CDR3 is TGTGCCAGCAGCGTAGGGCCGACCTTGGGGCAGTACTTC.

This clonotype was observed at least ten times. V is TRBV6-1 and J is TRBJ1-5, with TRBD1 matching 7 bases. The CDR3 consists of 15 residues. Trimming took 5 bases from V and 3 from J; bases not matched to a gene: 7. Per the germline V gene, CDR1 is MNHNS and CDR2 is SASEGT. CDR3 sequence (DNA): TGTGCCAGCAGTCCCGACAGGGCCTTCAATCAGCCCCAGCATTTT. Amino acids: CASSPDRAFNQPQHF.

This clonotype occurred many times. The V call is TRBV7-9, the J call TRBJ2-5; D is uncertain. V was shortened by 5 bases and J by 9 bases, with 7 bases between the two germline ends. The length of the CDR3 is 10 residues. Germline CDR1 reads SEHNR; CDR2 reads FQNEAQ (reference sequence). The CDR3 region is CASSHEAQYF. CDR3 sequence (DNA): TGTGCCAGCAGCCACGAGGCCCAGTACTTC.

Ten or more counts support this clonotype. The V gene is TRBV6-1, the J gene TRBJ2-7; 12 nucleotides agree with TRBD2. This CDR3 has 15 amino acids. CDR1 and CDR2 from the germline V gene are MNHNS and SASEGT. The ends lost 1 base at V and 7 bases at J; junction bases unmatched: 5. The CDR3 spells CASSEGLAGAEEQYF. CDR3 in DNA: TGTGCCAGCAGTGAAGGACTAGCGGGAGCGGAAGAGCAGTACTTC.

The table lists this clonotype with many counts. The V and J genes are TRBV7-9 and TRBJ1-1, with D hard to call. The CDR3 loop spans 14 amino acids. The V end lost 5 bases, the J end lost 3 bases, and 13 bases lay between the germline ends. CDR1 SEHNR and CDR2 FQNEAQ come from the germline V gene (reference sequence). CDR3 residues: CASSEAPWDTEAFF. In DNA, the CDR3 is TGTGCCAGCAGCGAAGCGCCTTGGGACACTGAAGCTTTCTTT.

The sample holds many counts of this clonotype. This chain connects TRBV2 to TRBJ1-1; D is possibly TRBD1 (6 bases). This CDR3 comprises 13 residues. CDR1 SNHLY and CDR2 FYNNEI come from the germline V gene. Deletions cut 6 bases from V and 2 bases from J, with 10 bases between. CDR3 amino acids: CASRVDSNTEAFF. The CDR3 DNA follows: TGTGCCAGCAGAGTGGACAGTAACACTGAAGCTTTCTTT.

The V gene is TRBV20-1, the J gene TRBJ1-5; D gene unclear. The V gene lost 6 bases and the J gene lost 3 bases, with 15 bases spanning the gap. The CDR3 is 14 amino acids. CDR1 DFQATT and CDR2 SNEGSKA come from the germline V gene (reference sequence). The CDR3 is CSARRGQANQPQHF. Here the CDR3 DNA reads TGCAGTGCCCGACGAGGGCAGGCCAATCAGCCCCAGCATTTT.

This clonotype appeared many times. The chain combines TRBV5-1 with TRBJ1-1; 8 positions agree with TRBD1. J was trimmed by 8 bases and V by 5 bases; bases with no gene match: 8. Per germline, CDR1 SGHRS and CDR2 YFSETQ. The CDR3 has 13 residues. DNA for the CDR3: TGCGCCAGCAGATCCGGACAGGGCGCCGAAGCTTTCTTT. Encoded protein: CASRSGQGAEAFF.

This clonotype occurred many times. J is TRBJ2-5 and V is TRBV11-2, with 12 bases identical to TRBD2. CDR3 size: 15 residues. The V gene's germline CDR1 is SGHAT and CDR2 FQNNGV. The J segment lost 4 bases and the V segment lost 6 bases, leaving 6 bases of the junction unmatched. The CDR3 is CASRMTSGRGETQYF. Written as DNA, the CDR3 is TGTGCCAGCAGAATGACTAGCGGGAGAGGAGAGACCCAGTACTTC.

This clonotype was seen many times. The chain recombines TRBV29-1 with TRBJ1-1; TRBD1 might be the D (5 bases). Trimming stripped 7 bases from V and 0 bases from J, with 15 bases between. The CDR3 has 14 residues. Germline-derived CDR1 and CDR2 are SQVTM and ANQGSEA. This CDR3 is CSALTGTVNTEAFF. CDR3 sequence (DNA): TGCAGCGCCTTAACCGGGACGGTGAACACTGAAGCTTTCTTT.

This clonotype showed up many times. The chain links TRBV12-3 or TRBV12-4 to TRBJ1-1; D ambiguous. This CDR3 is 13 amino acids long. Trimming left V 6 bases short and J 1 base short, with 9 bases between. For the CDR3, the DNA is TGTGCCAGCAGGGCGGTTGGGAACACTGAAGCTTTCTTT. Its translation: CASRAVGNTEAFF.

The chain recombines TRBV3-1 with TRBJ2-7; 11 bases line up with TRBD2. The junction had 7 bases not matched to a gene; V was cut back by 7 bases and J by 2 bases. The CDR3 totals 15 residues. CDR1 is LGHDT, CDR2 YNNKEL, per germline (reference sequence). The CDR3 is CASNPTSGAAYEQYF. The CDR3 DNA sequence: TGTGCCAGCAACCCGACTAGCGGGGCCGCCTACGAGCAGTACTTC.

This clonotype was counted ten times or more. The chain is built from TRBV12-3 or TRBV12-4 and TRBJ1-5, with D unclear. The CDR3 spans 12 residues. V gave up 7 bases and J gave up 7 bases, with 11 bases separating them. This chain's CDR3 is CASNKLGQPQHF. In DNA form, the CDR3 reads TGTGCCAGCAACAAGCTAGGGCAGCCCCAGCATTTT.

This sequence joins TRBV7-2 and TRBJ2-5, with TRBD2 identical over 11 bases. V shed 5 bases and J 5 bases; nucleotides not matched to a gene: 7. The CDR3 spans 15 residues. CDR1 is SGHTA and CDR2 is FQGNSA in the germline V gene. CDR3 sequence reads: CASSRSGREVETQYF. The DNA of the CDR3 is TGTGCCAGCAGCCGTAGCGGGAGGGAGGTGGAGACCCAGTACTTC.

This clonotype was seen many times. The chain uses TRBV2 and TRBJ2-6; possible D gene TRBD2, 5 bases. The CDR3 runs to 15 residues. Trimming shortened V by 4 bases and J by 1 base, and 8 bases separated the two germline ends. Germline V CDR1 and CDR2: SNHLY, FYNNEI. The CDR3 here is CASSVVASGANVLTF. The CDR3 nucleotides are TGTGCCAGCAGTGTGGTAGCGTCTGGGGCCAACGTCCTGACTTTC.

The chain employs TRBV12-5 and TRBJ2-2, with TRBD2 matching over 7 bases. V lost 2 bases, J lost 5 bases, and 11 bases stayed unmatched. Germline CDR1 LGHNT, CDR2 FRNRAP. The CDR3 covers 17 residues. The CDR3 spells CASGLQMGLAETGELFF. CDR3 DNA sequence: TGTGCTAGTGGTTTGCAAATGGGGCTAGCGGAAACCGGGGAGCTGTTTTTT.

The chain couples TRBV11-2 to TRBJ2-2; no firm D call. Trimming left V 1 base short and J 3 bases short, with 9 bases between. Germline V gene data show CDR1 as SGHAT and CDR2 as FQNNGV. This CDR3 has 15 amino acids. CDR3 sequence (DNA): TGTGCCAGCAGCTTAGGCTTGATTTACACCGGGGAGCTGTTTTTT. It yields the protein CASSLGLIYTGELFF.

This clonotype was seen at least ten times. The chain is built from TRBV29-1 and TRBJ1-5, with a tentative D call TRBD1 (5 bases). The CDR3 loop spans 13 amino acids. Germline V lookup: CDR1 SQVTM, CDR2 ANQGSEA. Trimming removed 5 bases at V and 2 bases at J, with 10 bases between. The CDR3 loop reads CSVRGEGNQPQHF. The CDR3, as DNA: TGCAGCGTTCGGGGGGAGGGCAATCAGCCCCAGCATTTT.

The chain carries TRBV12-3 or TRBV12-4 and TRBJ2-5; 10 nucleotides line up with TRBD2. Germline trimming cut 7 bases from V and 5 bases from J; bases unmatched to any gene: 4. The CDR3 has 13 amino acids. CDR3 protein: CASTLTSGETQYF. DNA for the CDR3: TGTGCCAGCACCTTGACTAGCGGGGAGACCCAGTACTTC.

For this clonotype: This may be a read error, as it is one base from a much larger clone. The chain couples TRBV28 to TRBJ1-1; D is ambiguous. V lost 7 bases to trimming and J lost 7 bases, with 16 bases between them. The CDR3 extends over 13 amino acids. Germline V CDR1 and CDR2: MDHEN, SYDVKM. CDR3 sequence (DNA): TGTGCCAGCAAACCCTATCTAGGAAGTGAAGCTTTCTTT. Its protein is CASKPYLGSEAFF.

The CDR3 nucleotides are TGTGCCAGCAGTAACGGGGGGTCCGGAAACACCATATATTTT. Translating it yields CASSNGGSGNTIYF. The chain uses TRBV6-5 and TRBJ1-3; TRBD1 might be the D (5 bases). Trimming pared 5 bases from V and 4 bases from J, leaving 12 bases between. The germline V gene encodes CDR1 MNHEY and CDR2 SVGAGI. This CDR3 region has 14 residues.

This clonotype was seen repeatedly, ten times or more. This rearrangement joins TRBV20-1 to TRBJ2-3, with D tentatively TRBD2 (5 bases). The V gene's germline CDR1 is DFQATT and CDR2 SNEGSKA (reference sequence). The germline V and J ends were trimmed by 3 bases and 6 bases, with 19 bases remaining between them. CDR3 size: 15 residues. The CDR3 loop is CSARAEGFTADTQYF. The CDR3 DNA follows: TGCAGTGCTAGGGCAGAGGGTTTCACCGCGGATACGCAGTATTTT.

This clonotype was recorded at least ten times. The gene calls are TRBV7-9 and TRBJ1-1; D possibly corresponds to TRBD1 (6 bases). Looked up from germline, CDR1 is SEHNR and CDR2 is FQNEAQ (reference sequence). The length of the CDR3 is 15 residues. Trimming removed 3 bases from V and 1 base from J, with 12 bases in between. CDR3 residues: CASSFFARGNTEAFF. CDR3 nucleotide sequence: TGTGCCAGCAGCTTTTTTGCCAGGGGGAACACTGAAGCTTTCTTT.